Presented here are 8 T cell receptor beta chains from one specimen sequenced in a study of shared clonotypes between healthy human individuals. TCRdb's copy holds only in-frame clones and misses some; the assay was immunoSEQ multiplex PCR. The sample records 950,000 to 1,100,000 clones, about 84% being singletons. The sample comprised memory CD4+ T cells from PBMCs. Subset denoted: CD45RA-negative fraction. Source of these receptors: a man aged 18-30 years in good health. Some clones in this sample may be carry-over from other donors' samples.

This rearrangement joins TRBV30 to TRBJ1-1; D gene uncertain. The CDR3 spans 11 residues. CDR1 is GTSNPN and CDR2 is SVGIG in the germline V gene (reference sequence). The ends were cut back, 1 base at V and 7 bases at J, with 7 bases in the middle. The CDR3 bases are TGTGCCTGGAGTGACAAGGTTGAAGCTTTCTTT. Its protein product is CAWSDKVEAFF.

The chain joins TRBV2 to TRBJ1-1, with D maybe TRBD1 (5 bases). CDR1 and CDR2 (germline): SNHLY, FYNNEI. This CDR3 spans 16 amino acids. Trimming removed 6 bases at V and 2 bases at J, with 19 bases between. This chain's CDR3 is CASREGRSRGNTEAFF. CDR3 in DNA: TGTGCCAGCAGGGAGGGACGGTCGAGGGGAAACACTGAAGCTTTCTTT.

Only one count was recorded for this clone. The chain uses TRBV5-1 and TRBJ2-1; 9 nucleotides line up with TRBD2. Trimming cost V 4 bases and J 6 bases; bases outside gene matches: 5. CDR1 and CDR2 (germline): SGHRS, YFSETQ. The CDR3 spans 14 residues. The CDR3 region is CASSRTSAFNEQFF. CDR3 coding DNA: TGCGCCAGCAGCAGGACTAGCGCGTTCAATGAGCAGTTCTTC.

This clone was recorded once. This same CDR3 is encoded by further DNA sequences in the sample. The chain carries TRBV19 and TRBJ1-5, with D maybe TRBD1 (6 bases). The V and J ends lost 3 bases and 7 bases respectively, with 13 bases between them. There are 14 residues in the CDR3. Germline CDR1 and CDR2: LNHDA and SQIVND (reference sequence). CDR3 amino acids: CASSIAGERQPQHF. The DNA for the CDR3 is TGTGCCAGTAGTATTGCAGGGGAGCGACAGCCCCAGCATTTT.

The chain uses TRBV29-1 and TRBJ1-4, with 8 positions matching TRBD1. The trim removed 6 bases at V and 9 bases at J, leaving 12 bases unmatched. This CDR3 is built from 14 residues. Germline V gene data show CDR1 as SQVTM and CDR2 as ANQGSEA. Here the CDR3 DNA reads TGCAGCGTCCACCCCGGACAGGGTGGGCAAAAACTGTTTTTT. Translation: CSVHPGQGGQKLFF.

The gene calls are TRBV29-1 and TRBJ1-1, with D perhaps matching TRBD1 (6 bases). Germline CDR1 is SQVTM and CDR2 is ANQGSEA. The length of the CDR3 is 13 residues. V gave up 0 bases and J gave up 5 bases, with 10 bases separating them. The CDR3 loop reads CSVEDLQGTEAFF. The CDR3 DNA reads TGCAGCGTTGAAGATCTACAGGGAACTGAAGCTTTCTTT.

With respect to this clone: The same CDR3 can be traced to other DNA sequences in this sample. The V gene is TRBV12-5, the J gene TRBJ2-3; maybe TRBD1 (6 bases). The CDR3 is 13 residues long. CDR1 LGHNT and CDR2 FRNRAP come from the germline V gene. V lost 2 bases, J lost 4 bases, and 7 bases lay in between. As DNA, the CDR3 is TGTGCTAGTGGTTTGTCAGGGGCAGATACGCAGTATTTT. Encoded protein: CASGLSGADTQYF.

The V and J genes are TRBV11-2 and TRBJ2-1; 8 bases are a match to TRBD2. This CDR3 is 15 amino acids long. The germline V gene has CDR1 SGHAT and CDR2 FQNNGV. Germline trimming cut 5 bases from V and 7 bases from J; bases unmatched to any gene: 10. CDR3 nucleotide sequence: TGTGCCAGCAGCCTCCGGGCGGGAGGTTCAAATGAGCAGTTCTTC. Translated, it gives CASSLRAGGSNEQFF.